A selection of T cell receptor beta chains follows, all from one sample in a study of blood T cell repertoires in COVID-19. Clones were read by immunoSEQ multiplex PCR, and TCRdb kept only the in-frame ones, dropping some. Of some 80,000 clones listed, roughly 87% were seen once; the top ten hold less than 3.5%. The sequencing sample was made of peripheral blood. All receptors come from a woman between 45 and 65 years old with active or convalescent COVID-19. Both conserved end residues are part of each CDR3. D genes are given only for firm matches. Size values are once, few and many counts, or a class for expanded clones, and some rows have none.

j_gene | abundance | v_gene | d_gene | CDR3aa | CDR3nt
TRBJ2-5 | - | TRBV11-2 | - | CASSLDIATPTQYF | TGTGCCAGCAGCTTAGATATTGCTACCCCGACCCAGTACTTC
TRBJ1-6 | - | TRBV6-5 | - | CASSFRQTSYNSPLHF | TGTGCCAGCAGTTTCAGACAGACCTCCTATAATTCACCCCTCCACTTT
TRBJ2-2 | - | TRBV6-5 | - | CASSYRPTGTGELFF | TGTGCCAGCAGTTATCGCCCTACAGGCACCGGGGAGCTGTTTTTT
TRBJ1-2 | - | TRBV6-4 | - | CASSDAQGTGGYTF | TGTGCCAGCAGTGACGCCCAGGGAACTGGGGGCTACACCTTC
TRBJ2-7 | - | TRBV11-2 | TRBD2 | CASSLTSGGTNRYEQYF | TGTGCCAGCAGCTTAACTAGCGGGGGAACCAACCGGTACGAGCAGTACTTC
TRBJ2-3 | few | TRBV24-1 | TRBD1 | CATSDPGQGTDTQYF | TGTGCCACCAGTGACCCGGGACAGGGCACAGATACGCAGTATTTT
TRBJ2-5 | - | TRBV7-6 | - | CASSSARVGETQYF | TGTGCCAGCAGCTCCGCTCGGGTTGGGGAGACCCAGTACTTC
TRBJ1-3 | - | TRBV19 | TRBD1 | CASAIFLQGAGNTIYF | TGTGCCAGTGCAATCTTCCTACAGGGGGCTGGAAACACCATATATTTT
TRBJ2-2 | - | TRBV11-2 | - | CASSLSLDRPNGNTGELFF | TGTGCCAGCAGCTTAAGCCTTGACAGACCAAATGGTAACACCGGGGAGCTGTTTTTT
TRBJ1-1 | few | TRBV3-1/TRBV3-2 | TRBD1 | CASSEGDRITEAFF | TGTGCCAGCAGCGAAGGGGACAGGATAACTGAAGCTTTCTTT
TRBJ2-5 | - | TRBV5-1 | - | CASSPLTQQETQYF | TGCGCCAGCAGCCCCCTTACGCAGCAAGAGACCCAGTACTTC
TRBJ1-1 | - | TRBV19 | - | CASSAEGVPEAFF | TGTGCCAGTAGTGCCGAGGGTGTCCCTGAAGCTTTCTTT
TRBJ1-6 | - | TRBV7-2 | - | CASSLGPSNSPLHF | TGTGCCAGCAGCTTAGGGCCCTCTAATTCACCCCTCCACTTT
TRBJ2-5 | - | TRBV7-2 | TRBD2 | CASSLGSGGSGETQYF | TGTGCCAGCAGCTTGGGTAGCGGGGGGTCGGGAGAGACCCAGTACTTC
TRBJ1-2 | - | TRBV7-2 | - | CASSQGQRLGTF | TGTGCCAGCAGCCAAGGACAGAGATTGGGCACCTTC
TRBJ1-2 | - | TRBV6-1 | - | CASSELGGDYGYTF | TGTGCCAGCAGTGAACTTGGGGGCGACTATGGCTACACCTTC
TRBJ2-2 | - | TRBV6-5 | - | CASKEGGNTGELFF | TGTGCCAGCAAGGAAGGAGGGAACACCGGGGAGCTGTTTTTT
TRBJ2-5 | - | TRBV11-1 | - | CASSLSRTARETQYF | TGTGCCAGCAGCTTAAGTAGGACAGCTCGGGAGACCCAGTACTTC
TRBJ1-2 | - | TRBV30 | - | CAWSYTVTGSDGYTF | TGTGCCTGGAGTTATACCGTCACAGGGAGTGATGGCTACACCTTC
TRBJ1-2 | few | TRBV4-2 | - | CASSQESQVYGYTF | TGTGCCAGCAGCCAAGAGAGCCAGGTCTATGGCTACACCTTC
TRBJ1-2 | - | TRBV10-3 | - | CAISERLSEGYGYTF | TGTGCCATCAGTGAGCGGCTCTCGGAGGGCTATGGCTACACCTTC
TRBJ2-6 | - | TRBV2 | - | CASSPSLNVLTF | TGTGCCAGCAGCCCGAGCCTGAACGTCCTGACTTTC
TRBJ1-5 | - | TRBV24-1 | - | CATSGPAGNQPQHF | TGTGCCACCAGTGGTCCCGCGGGGAATCAGCCCCAGCATTTT
TRBJ2-1 | - | TRBV7-2 | TRBD2 | CASSLSGDPSYNEQFF | TGTGCCAGCAGCTTAAGCGGGGACCCCTCCTACAATGAGCAGTTCTTC
TRBJ2-3 | - | TRBV7-3 | TRBD2 | CASSSDSSGGGDTQYF | TGTGCCAGCAGCAGCGATTCTAGCGGGGGAGGGGATACGCAGTATTTT
TRBJ2-7 | - | TRBV9 | TRBD1 | CASSVAGTGSSYEQYF | TGTGCCAGCAGCGTAGCCGGGACAGGGAGCTCCTACGAGCAGTACTTC
TRBJ1-4 | - | TRBV6-5 | - | CASSDLGGRNEKLFF | TGTGCCAGCAGCGACCTGGGAGGGAGGAACGAAAAACTGTTTTTT
TRBJ1-1 | once | TRBV12-3/TRBV12-4 | - | CASSFMRDTEAFF | TGTGCCAGCAGTTTCATGAGGGACACTGAAGCTTTCTTT
TRBJ2-7 | - | TRBV12-5 | TRBD1 | CASGAGTGGDEQYF | TGTGCTAGTGGTGCCGGGACAGGGGGCGACGAGCAGTACTTC
TRBJ1-1 | - | TRBV2 | TRBD1 | CASSPGQGMNTEAFF | TGTGCCAGCAGTCCCGGACAGGGAATGAACACTGAAGCTTTCTTT
TRBJ2-5 | once | TRBV7-2 | - | CASSFSQETQYF | TGTGCCAGCAGCTTCTCTCAAGAGACCCAGTACTTC
TRBJ2-7 | - | TRBV7-6 | TRBD1 | CASSRGGQGYYEQYF | TGTGCCAGCAGCCGAGGGGGCCAGGGGTACTACGAGCAGTACTTC
TRBJ2-1 | - | TRBV24-1 | TRBD1 | CATSDSLDRGSGNEQFF | TGTGCCACCAGTGATTCCTTAGACAGGGGTTCAGGAAATGAGCAGTTCTTC
TRBJ2-5 | once | TRBV18 | TRBD1 | CASSLGQQETQYF | TGTGCCAGCTCACTGGGACAGCAAGAGACCCAGTACTTC
TRBJ1-4 | - | TRBV30 | - | CAFDGGVNEKLFF | TGTGCCTTTGACGGGGGGGTTAATGAAAAACTGTTTTTT
TRBJ1-3 | once | TRBV30 | TRBD1 | CAWYNRGLSGNTIYF | TGTGCCTGGTACAACAGGGGACTCTCTGGAAACACCATATATTTT
TRBJ1-4 | - | TRBV23-1 | - | CASSRVNQGTNEKLFF | TGCGCCAGCAGTCGGGTCAATCAGGGGACTAATGAAAAACTGTTTTTT
TRBJ2-2 | - | TRBV19 | - | CASTLGGDGAGELFF | TGTGCCAGCACCCTAGGGGGAGATGGCGCCGGGGAGCTGTTTTTT
TRBJ2-7 | - | TRBV4-1 | TRBD2 | CASSQEASGPLYEQYF | TGCGCCAGCAGCCAAGAAGCTAGCGGGCCCCTCTATGAGCAGTACTTC
TRBJ2-3 | - | TRBV3-1/TRBV3-2 | - | CASSQRLDTQYF | TGTGCCAGCAGCCAGCGGCTAGATACGCAGTATTTT
TRBJ2-1 | - | TRBV7-2 | TRBD2 | CASSPWVSGDNEQFF | TGTGCCAGCAGCCCCTGGGTTAGCGGGGACAATGAGCAGTTCTTC
TRBJ2-5 | - | TRBV7-2 | TRBD2 | CASTQARTGGDVEETQYF | TGTGCCAGCACTCAGGCCCGGACGGGGGGGGATGTAGAGGAGACCCAGTACTTC
TRBJ2-7 | - | TRBV10-3 | - | CAISELAGISYEQYF | TGTGCCATCAGTGAGTTGGCGGGAATCTCCTACGAGCAGTACTTC
TRBJ1-5 | - | TRBV18 | TRBD1 | CASSRTGGVGQPQHF | TGTGCCAGCTCCCGTACAGGGGGCGTTGGCCAGCCCCAGCATTTT
TRBJ1-1 | - | TRBV5-1 | - | CASSLAGDLMNTEAFF | TGCGCCAGCAGCTTGGCAGGGGACCTCATGAACACTGAAGCTTTCTTT
TRBJ1-1 | - | TRBV27 | - | CASMRAGVNTEAFF | TGTGCCAGCATGAGGGCAGGGGTGAACACTGAAGCTTTCTTT
TRBJ1-4 | - | TRBV18 | - | CASSPDSTTNEKLFF | TGTGCCAGCTCACCCGACAGTACAACTAATGAAAAACTGTTTTTT
TRBJ1-6 | - | TRBV7-3 | TRBD1 | CASSLLDRGQSPLHF | TGTGCCAGCAGCTTACTAGACAGGGGGCAATCACCCCTCCACTTT
TRBJ1-2 | - | TRBV13 | TRBD1 | CASSQGAGGAEYGYTF | TGTGCCAGCAGCCAGGGGGCCGGGGGCGCGGAATATGGCTACACCTTC
TRBJ1-2 | - | TRBV6-5 | TRBD1 | CASRNRGRDYGYTF | TGTGCCAGCAGGAACAGGGGGAGGGACTATGGCTACACCTTC
TRBJ2-3 | - | TRBV5-5 | TRBD2 | CASSSSGGGDTQYF | TGTGCCAGCAGCTCAAGCGGGGGAGGGGATACGCAGTATTTT
TRBJ1-1 | - | TRBV15 | - | CATSREGGNTEAFF | TGTGCCACCAGCAGAGAAGGGGGGAACACTGAAGCTTTCTTT
TRBJ1-2 | - | TRBV11-2 | - | CASSFNRESAGYGYTF | TGTGCCAGCAGCTTTAACAGGGAAAGTGCAGGATATGGCTACACCTTC
TRBJ2-1 | - | TRBV6-2/TRBV6-3 | TRBD1 | CASSYRYLGTGISNEQFF | TGTGCCAGCAGTTACCGGTATCTCGGGACAGGGATTTCCAATGAGCAGTTCTTC